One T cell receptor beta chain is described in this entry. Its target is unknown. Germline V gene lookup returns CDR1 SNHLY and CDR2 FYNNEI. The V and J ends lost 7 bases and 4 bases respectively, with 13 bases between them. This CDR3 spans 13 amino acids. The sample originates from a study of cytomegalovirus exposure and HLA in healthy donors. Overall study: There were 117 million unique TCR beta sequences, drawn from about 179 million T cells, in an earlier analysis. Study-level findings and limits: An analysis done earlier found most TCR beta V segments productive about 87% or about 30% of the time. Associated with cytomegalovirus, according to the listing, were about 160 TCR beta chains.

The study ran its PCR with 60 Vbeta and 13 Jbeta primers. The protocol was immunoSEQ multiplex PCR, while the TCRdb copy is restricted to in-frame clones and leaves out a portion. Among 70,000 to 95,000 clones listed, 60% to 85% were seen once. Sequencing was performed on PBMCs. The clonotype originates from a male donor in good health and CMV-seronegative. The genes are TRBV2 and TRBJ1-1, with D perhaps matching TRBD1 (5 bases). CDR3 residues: CASKGREGTEAFF. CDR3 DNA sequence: TGTGCCAGCAAGGGCAGGGAGGGCACTGAAGCTTTCTTT.